This is a list of T cell receptor beta chains from one sample in a study of blood T cell repertoires in COVID-19. Clones were sequenced by immunoSEQ multiplex PCR, and TCRdb holds only the in-frame ones, with some missing. The table records some 270,000 clones, roughly 89% of them present only once. The sample comprised peripheral blood. These receptors all stem from a woman in her 40s who had recovered from COVID-19. Each CDR3 is given with its conserved first and last residue. A D gene is named only where the DNA matches it firmly. Part of the rows lack a size; the others show once, few, many or a class for expanded clones.

J gene,clone size,D gene,V gene,CDR3 protein,CDR3 DNA
TRBJ1-6,-,TRBD1,TRBV6-5,CASKGTVKSPLHF,TGTGCCAGCAAGGGGACAGTCAAGTCACCCCTCCACTTT
TRBJ1-1,many,TRBD1,TRBV19,CAVQDRVLGTEAFF,TGTGCCGTTCAGGACAGGGTTTTAGGGACTGAAGCTTTCTTT
TRBJ2-2,-,TRBD2,TRBV28,CAGGRAGDGELFF,TGTGCCGGCGGGAGGGCCGGAGACGGGGAGCTGTTTTTT
TRBJ1-1,-,TRBD1,TRBV5-1,CASSTGTENTEAFF,TGCGCCAGCAGCACCGGGACAGAAAACACTGAAGCTTTCTTT
TRBJ2-6,-,-,TRBV28,CAIQISGANVLTF,TGTGCCATCCAGATCTCTGGGGCCAACGTCCTGACTTTC
TRBJ2-1,once,-,TRBV2,CASRVEGTPNNEQFF,TGTGCCAGCAGGGTGGAAGGGACTCCCAACAATGAGCAGTTCTTC
TRBJ2-4,once,TRBD2,TRBV7-2,CASSGTSGSSPGAKNIQYF,TGTGCCAGCAGCGGGACTAGCGGGAGTTCGCCGGGGGCCAAAAACATTCAGTACTTC
TRBJ2-2,-,-,TRBV18,CASSPLEGTGELFF,TGTGCCAGCTCACCACTCGAGGGTACCGGGGAGCTGTTTTTT
TRBJ1-2,once,-,TRBV30,CAWSVRGTPYYGYTF,TGTGCCTGGAGTGTACGGGGGACCCCTTACTATGGCTACACCTTC
TRBJ2-1,-,-,TRBV7-7,CASSRGFDSYNEQFF,TGTGCCAGCAGTAGGGGGTTCGACTCCTACAATGAGCAGTTCTTC
TRBJ2-5,-,TRBD2,TRBV7-9,CASSFSGGAPETQYF,TGTGCCAGCAGCTTTAGCGGGGGGGCCCCAGAGACCCAGTACTTC
TRBJ2-2,-,TRBD2,TRBV11-3,CASSSPLAGVNTGELFF,TGTGCCAGCAGCTCGCCCCTAGCGGGAGTTAACACCGGGGAGCTGTTTTTT
TRBJ2-2,few,-,TRBV6-2/TRBV6-3,CASSFSRGTGELFF,TGTGCCAGCAGTTTCTCGCGGGGCACCGGGGAGCTGTTTTTT
TRBJ2-5,-,-,TRBV9,CASSQFSGAQETQYF,TGTGCCAGCAGCCAATTTAGCGGCGCTCAAGAGACCCAGTACTTC
TRBJ1-1,-,TRBD1,TRBV12-3/TRBV12-4,CASRKTGVEAFF,TGTGCCAGCAGAAAAACAGGGGTTGAAGCTTTCTTT
TRBJ1-2,-,TRBD1,TRBV19,CASSFQGDYGYTF,TGTGCCAGTAGTTTCCAGGGGGACTATGGCTACACCTTC
TRBJ2-3,-,TRBD2,TRBV5-4,CASSFRLAGDTDTQYF,TGTGCCAGCAGCTTCCGACTAGCGGGGGACACAGATACGCAGTATTTT
TRBJ2-3,-,TRBD2,TRBV5-1,CASSLSLAASTDTQYF,TGCGCCAGCAGCTTATCACTAGCGGCTAGCACAGATACGCAGTATTTT
TRBJ1-6,-,-,TRBV5-6,CASSLGPPYNSPLHF,TGTGCCAGCAGCTTGGGGCCACCCTATAATTCACCCCTCCACTTT
TRBJ1-1,-,-,TRBV5-1,CASSVGGVTEAFF,TGCGCCAGCAGCGTGGGCGGAGTCACTGAAGCTTTCTTT
TRBJ1-4,-,-,TRBV19,CASSAGTNNEKLFF,TGTGCCAGTTCTGCCGGGACAAACAATGAAAAACTGTTTTTT
TRBJ2-2,-,TRBD1,TRBV19,CASNRGRTDTGELFF,TGTGCCAGCAACAGGGGGCGAACGGACACCGGGGAGCTGTTTTTT
TRBJ1-3,few,TRBD1,TRBV7-9,CASSSFLGQGPGNTIYF,TGTGCCAGCAGCTCATTTTTGGGACAGGGGCCTGGAAACACCATATATTTT
TRBJ1-2,-,-,TRBV11-2,CASRSIKGGPGYTF,TGTGCCAGCAGGTCTATCAAGGGAGGTCCTGGCTACACCTTC
TRBJ2-3,-,-,TRBV6-5,CASRGEGTDTQYF,TGTGCCAGCAGGGGAGAGGGCACAGATACGCAGTATTTT
TRBJ2-7,-,-,TRBV5-1,CASSPFFGLTGQNLYEQYF,TGCGCCAGCAGCCCTTTTTTCGGGTTAACTGGACAGAATCTTTACGAGCAGTACTTC
TRBJ2-2,-,TRBD2,TRBV9,CASSALSGGAGGELFF,TGTGCCAGCAGCGCCCTTAGCGGGGGGGCAGGCGGGGAGCTGTTTTTT
TRBJ2-3,-,-,TRBV5-1,CASSETGSRADTQYF,TGCGCCAGCAGCGAGACAGGTTCGAGGGCAGATACGCAGTATTTT
TRBJ1-1,-,TRBD1,TRBV5-1,CASSLQTGTTEAFF,TGCGCCAGCAGCTTGCAGACAGGGACCACTGAAGCTTTCTTT
TRBJ2-3,-,-,TRBV4-1,CASSQVDLVSTDTQYF,TGCGCCAGCAGCCAAGTTGATCTAGTGAGCACAGATACGCAGTATTTT
TRBJ2-2,-,TRBD2,TRBV7-9,CASSQNSGGSNTGELFF,TGTGCCAGCAGCCAAAATAGCGGGGGGTCGAACACCGGGGAGCTGTTTTTT
TRBJ2-5,-,-,TRBV2,CASSETWLDSLETQYF,TGTGCCAGCAGTGAAACCTGGCTCGACAGTTTAGAGACCCAGTACTTC
TRBJ2-5,-,-,TRBV4-1,CASSQVGPPETQYF,TGCGCCAGCAGCCAGGTGGGGCCCCCAGAGACCCAGTACTTC
TRBJ1-5,few,TRBD1,TRBV28,CASSSPGGGSGQPQHF,TGTGCCAGCAGTAGTCCAGGGGGCGGATCTGGTCAGCCCCAGCATTTT
TRBJ2-3,-,-,TRBV4-3,CASSQEGVGVTDTQYF,TGCGCCAGCAGCCAAGAAGGAGTAGGTGTAACAGATACGCAGTATTTT
TRBJ2-1,-,-,TRBV7-2,CASSINNEQFF,TGTGCCAGCAGCATCAACAATGAGCAGTTCTTC
TRBJ2-5,once,-,TRBV12-3/TRBV12-4,CASSFVASETQYF,TGTGCCAGCAGTTTCGTAGCATCTGAGACCCAGTACTTC
TRBJ2-5,-,TRBD1,TRBV28,CASRPGQQETQYF,TGTGCCAGCAGACCGGGACAGCAAGAGACCCAGTACTTC
TRBJ2-1,-,TRBD2,TRBV2,CASSLTSGGFNEQFF,TGTGCCAGCAGTTTGACTAGCGGGGGGTTTAATGAGCAGTTCTTC
TRBJ1-1,-,-,TRBV18,CASSTNTGTEAFF,TGTGCCAGCTCAACTAACACAGGGACCGAAGCTTTCTTT
TRBJ2-7,-,TRBD2,TRBV6-5,CANGGSGGAGYEQYF,TGTGCCAACGGGGGGAGCGGGGGGGCCGGGTACGAGCAGTACTTC
TRBJ2-3,-,-,TRBV5-4,CASLAAIGDTQYF,TGTGCCAGCTTAGCCGCTATCGGAGATACGCAGTATTTT